Given below is one T cell receptor beta chain in context. The antigen is not known. This sample stems from a study of monozygotic twins with inflammatory bowel disease. The TCR libraries each used total RNA (about 4,000 ng per library). TCRdb reanalyzed the 5' RACE reads, giving one entry per CDR3 protein sequence and no DNA. The ten top clones account for 6.5% to 9%, within a sample of 150,000 to 200,000 distinct CDR3 sequences. Germline V CDR1 and CDR2: LGHNA, YNFKEQ. The CDR3 has 16 residues. Overall study findings and caveats: Since immunosuppressive treatments differed, patient repertoires may have gained added variability.

The material sequenced was blood. This receptor was taken from a human donor with ulcerative colitis or Crohn's disease, or a healthy co-twin of an affected twin (not recorded which). This rearrangement joins TRBV4-2 to TRBJ2-3; the TCRdb call, TRBD2, lacks DNA for checking. The CDR3: CASSQDQRGRTDTQYF.